The 9 T cell receptor beta chains listed next were all sequenced from one sample in a study of cytomegalovirus exposure and HLA in healthy donors. PCR primers comprised 60 Vbeta and 13 Jbeta primers. TCRdb keeps only in-frame clones here, not all; method: immunoSEQ multiplex PCR. The table lists more than 95,000 clones, around 79% of them singletons, with around 5.8% in the top ten. The sequenced sample was PBMCs. These receptors came from a woman in her forties in good health and CMV-seronegative.

This chain joins TRBV7-2 and TRBJ2-1; 8 nucleotides match TRBD1. From germline, CDR1 is SGHTA and CDR2 FQGNSA. The J segment lost 13 bases and the V segment lost 8 bases, leaving 19 bases of the junction unmatched. CDR3 length: 15 residues. This chain's CDR3 is CASAPQRDRHLTQFF. The CDR3 bases are TGTGCCAGCGCACCCCAACGGGACAGGCACCTTACACAGTTCTTC.

V gene TRBV7-9 combines with J gene TRBJ1-5; no clear D gene. V lost 1 base and J lost 1, with 8 bases in between. Per germline, CDR1 SEHNR and CDR2 FQNEAQ (reference sequence). The CDR3 length is 15 residues. The CDR3: CASSLGGQSNQPQHF. The DNA for the CDR3 is TGTGCCAGCAGCTTAGGCGGGCAGAGCAATCAGCCCCAGCATTTT.

Concerning this clone itself: At one end the junction does not follow the germline gene, possibly because of a read error. The chain combines TRBV10-3 with TRBJ1-3; the D is unclear. This CDR3 is 16 amino acids long. Germline assignment: CDR1 ENHRY and CDR2 SYGVKD. The CDR3: CASSYSPGSAGNTIYF. In nucleotides, the CDR3 is TGTGCCAGCAGTTACTCCCCGGGTTCCGCTGGAAACACCATATATTTT.

The CDR3 is CAIRGTGREQYF. The CDR3 nucleotides read TGTGCCATCAGAGGGACAGGGCGCGAGCAGTACTTC. The chain combines TRBV10-3 with TRBJ2-7, with 9 bases identical to TRBD1. V lost 6 bases, J lost 6 bases, and 3 bases stayed unmatched. The CDR3 extends over 12 amino acids. Per the germline V gene, CDR1 is ENHRY and CDR2 is SYGVKD.

This sequence joins TRBV11-2 and TRBJ2-2, with TRBD2 as a possible D gene (5 bases). Per germline, CDR1 SGHAT and CDR2 FQNNGV. The CDR3 sequence is 13 residues long. With 1 base removed from V and 8 bases from J, the gap between germline ends came to 8 bases. The CDR3 DNA reads TGTGCCAGCAGCTTAGGGACTCGAGGGGAGCTGTTTTTT. Translated: CASSLGTRGELFF.

The V gene is TRBV9, the J gene TRBJ2-5; TRBD2 is a possible D gene (6 bases). Germline V gene sequence: CDR1 SGDLS, CDR2 YYNGEE. This CDR3 is built from 14 residues. With 3 bases removed from V and 0 bases from J, the gap between germline ends came to 9 bases. In DNA form, the CDR3 reads TGTGCCAGCAGCGGCCTAGCGAACCAAGAGACCCAGTACTTC. It codes for CASSGLANQETQYF. The variable domain in full, completed from reference TRBV9 and TRBJ2-5, reads DSGVTQTPKHLITATGQRVTLRCSPRSGDLSVYWYQQSLDQGLQFLIQYYNGEERAKGNILERFSAQQFPDLHSELNLSSLELGDSALYFCASSGLANQETQYFGPGTRLLVL.

This rearrangement joins TRBV6-1 to TRBJ1-1, with 11 bases matching TRBD1. Germline V gene lookup returns CDR1 MNHNS and CDR2 SASEGT. The CDR3 runs 14 residues. The trim removed 4 bases at V and 4 bases at J, leaving 2 bases unmatched. The CDR3 region is CASSVGQGATEAFF. The CDR3 DNA follows: TGTGCCAGCAGTGTAGGACAGGGGGCCACTGAAGCTTTCTTT.

The chain recombines TRBV18 with TRBJ1-3, with TRBD1 as a possible D gene (6 bases). V gave up 5 bases and J gave up 0 bases, with 11 bases separating them. Germline V gene lookup returns CDR1 KGHSH and CDR2 LQKENI. The CDR3 is made up of 15 amino acids. The CDR3 DNA sequence: TGTGCCAGCTCATTAGGACAGAGCTCTGGAAACACCATATATTTT. Encoded protein: CASSLGQSSGNTIYF.

The chain joins TRBV9 to TRBJ2-2; TRBD1 matches at 10 bases. The germline V gene encodes CDR1 SGDLS and CDR2 YYNGEE. V dropped 4 bases and J dropped 4; count of bases not matched to a gene: 7. The length of the CDR3 is 16 residues. The CDR3: CASSPRDRGFTGELFF. The CDR3 DNA is TGTGCCAGCAGCCCCCGGGACAGGGGATTCACCGGGGAGCTGTTTTTT. The entire variable domain, with the rest obtained from reference TRBV9 and TRBJ2-2, is as follows: DSGVTQTPKHLITATGQRVTLRCSPRSGDLSVYWYQQSLDQGLQFLIQYYNGEERAKGNILERFSAQQFPDLHSELNLSSLELGDSALYFCASSPRDRGFTGELFFGEGSRLTVL.